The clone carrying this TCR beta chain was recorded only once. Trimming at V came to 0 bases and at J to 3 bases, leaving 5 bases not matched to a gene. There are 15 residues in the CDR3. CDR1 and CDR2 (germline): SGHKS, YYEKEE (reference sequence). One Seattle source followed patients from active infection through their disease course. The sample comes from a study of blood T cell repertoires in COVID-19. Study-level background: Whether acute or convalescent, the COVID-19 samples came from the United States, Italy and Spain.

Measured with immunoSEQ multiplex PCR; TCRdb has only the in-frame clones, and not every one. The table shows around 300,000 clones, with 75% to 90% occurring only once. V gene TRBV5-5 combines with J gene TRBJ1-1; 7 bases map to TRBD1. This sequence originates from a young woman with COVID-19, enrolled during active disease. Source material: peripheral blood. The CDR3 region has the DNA TGTGCCAGCAGCTTGGGACAGGGATCGGACACTGAAGCTTTCTTT. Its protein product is CASSLGQGSDTEAFF. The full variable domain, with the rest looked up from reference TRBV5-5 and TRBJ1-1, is DAGVTQSPTHLIKTRGQQVTLRCSPISGHKSVSWYQQVLGQGPQFIFQYYEKEERGRGNFPDRFSARQFPNYSSELNVNALLLGDSALYLCASSLGQGSDTEAFFGQGTRLTVV.